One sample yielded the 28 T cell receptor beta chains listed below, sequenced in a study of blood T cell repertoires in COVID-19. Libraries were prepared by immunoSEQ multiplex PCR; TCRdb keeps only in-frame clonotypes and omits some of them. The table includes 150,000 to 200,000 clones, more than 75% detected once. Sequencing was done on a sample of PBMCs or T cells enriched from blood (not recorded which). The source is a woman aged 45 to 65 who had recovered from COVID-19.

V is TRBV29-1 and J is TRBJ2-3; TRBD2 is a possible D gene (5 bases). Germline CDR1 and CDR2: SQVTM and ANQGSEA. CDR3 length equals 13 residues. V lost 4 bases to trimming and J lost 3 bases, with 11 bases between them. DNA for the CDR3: TGCAGCGTTGCCTCGGGATGGACAGATACGCAGTATTTT. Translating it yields CSVASGWTDTQYF.

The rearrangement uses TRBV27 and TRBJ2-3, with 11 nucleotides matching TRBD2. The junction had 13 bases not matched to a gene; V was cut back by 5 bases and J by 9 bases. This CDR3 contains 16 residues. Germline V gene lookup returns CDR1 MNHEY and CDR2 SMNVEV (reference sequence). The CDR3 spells CASSRPGLAVHTTQYF. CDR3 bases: TGTGCCAGCAGTAGACCGGGACTAGCGGTCCACACGACGCAGTATTTT.

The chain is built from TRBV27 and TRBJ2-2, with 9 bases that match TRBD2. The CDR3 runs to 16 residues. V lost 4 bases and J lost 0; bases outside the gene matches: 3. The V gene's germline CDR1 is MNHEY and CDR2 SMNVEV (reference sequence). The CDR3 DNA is TGTGCCAGCAGTTATTCTAGCGGGGCGAACACCGGGGAGCTGTTTTTT. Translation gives CASSYSSGANTGELFF.

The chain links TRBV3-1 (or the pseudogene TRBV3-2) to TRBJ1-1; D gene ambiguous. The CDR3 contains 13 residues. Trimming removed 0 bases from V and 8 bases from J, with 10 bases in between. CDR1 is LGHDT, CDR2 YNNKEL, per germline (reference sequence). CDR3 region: CASSQDSRSEAFF. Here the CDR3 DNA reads TGTGCCAGCAGCCAAGATAGCCGTTCCGAAGCTTTCTTT.

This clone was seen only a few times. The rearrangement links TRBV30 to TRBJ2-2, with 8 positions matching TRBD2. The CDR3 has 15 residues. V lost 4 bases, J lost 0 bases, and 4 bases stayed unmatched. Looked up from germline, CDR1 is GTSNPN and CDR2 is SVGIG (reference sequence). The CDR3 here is CAWKGSGTNTGELFF. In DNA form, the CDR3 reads TGTGCCTGGAAGGGTAGCGGGACGAACACCGGGGAGCTGTTTTTT.

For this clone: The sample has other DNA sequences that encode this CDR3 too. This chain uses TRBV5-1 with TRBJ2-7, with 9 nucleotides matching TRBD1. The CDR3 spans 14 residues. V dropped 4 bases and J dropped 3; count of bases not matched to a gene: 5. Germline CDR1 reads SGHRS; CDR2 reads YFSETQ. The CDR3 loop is CASSPGQGGYEQYF. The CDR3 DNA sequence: TGCGCCAGCAGCCCGGGACAGGGCGGCTACGAGCAGTACTTC.

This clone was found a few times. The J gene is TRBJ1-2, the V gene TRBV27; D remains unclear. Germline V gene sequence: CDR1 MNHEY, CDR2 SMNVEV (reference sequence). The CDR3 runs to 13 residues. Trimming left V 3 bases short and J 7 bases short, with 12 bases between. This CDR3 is CASSFKGVAGYTF. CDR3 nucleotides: TGTGCCAGCAGTTTTAAAGGAGTGGCTGGCTACACCTTC.

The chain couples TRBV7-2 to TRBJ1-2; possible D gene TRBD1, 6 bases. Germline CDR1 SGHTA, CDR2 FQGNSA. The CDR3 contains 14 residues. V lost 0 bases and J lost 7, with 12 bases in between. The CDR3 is CASSLAGGDFGYTF. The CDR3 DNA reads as TGTGCCAGCAGCTTAGCAGGGGGAGATTTTGGCTACACCTTC.

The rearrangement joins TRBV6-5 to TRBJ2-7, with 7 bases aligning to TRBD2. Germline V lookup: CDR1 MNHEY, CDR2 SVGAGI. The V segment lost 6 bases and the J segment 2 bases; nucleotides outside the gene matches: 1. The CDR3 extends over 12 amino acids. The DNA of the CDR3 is TGTGCCAGCAGGCTAGCGGCCTACGAGCAGTACTTC. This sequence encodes CASRLAAYEQYF.

CDR3: CASSFGTSGLNEQFF. CDR3 in DNA: TGTGCCAGCAGCTTCGGGACTAGCGGTTTGAATGAGCAGTTCTTC. The chain recombines TRBV11-2 with TRBJ2-1; 11 nucleotides line up with TRBD2. Germline trimming cut 3 bases from V and 7 bases from J; bases unmatched to any gene: 5. Germline lookup yields CDR1 SGHAT and CDR2 FQNNGV. This CDR3 contains 15 residues.

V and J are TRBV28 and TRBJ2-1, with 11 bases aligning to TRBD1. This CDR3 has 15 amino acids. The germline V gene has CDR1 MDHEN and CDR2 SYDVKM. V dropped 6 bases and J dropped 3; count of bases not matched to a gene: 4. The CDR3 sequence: CASRLGTGGYNEQFF. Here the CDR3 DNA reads TGTGCCAGCAGGCTAGGGACAGGGGGCTACAATGAGCAGTTCTTC. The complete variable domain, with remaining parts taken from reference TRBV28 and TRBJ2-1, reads DVKVTQSSRYLVKRTGEKVFLECVQDMDHENMFWYRQDPGLGLRLIYFSYDVKMKEKGDIPEGYSVSREKKERFSLILESASTNQTSMYLCASRLGTGGYNEQFFGPGTRLTVL.

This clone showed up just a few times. CDR3 bases: TGCGCCAGCAGCTCCGCGGGGTTGGTCCCGAACACTGAAGCTTTCTTT. It yields the protein CASSSAGLVPNTEAFF. The V call is TRBV4-1, the J call TRBJ1-1; D ambiguous. The CDR3 sequence is 16 residues long. Germline V gene data show CDR1 as MGHRA and CDR2 as YSYEKL. V lost 5 bases and J 1 base, leaving 17 bases between the germline ends.

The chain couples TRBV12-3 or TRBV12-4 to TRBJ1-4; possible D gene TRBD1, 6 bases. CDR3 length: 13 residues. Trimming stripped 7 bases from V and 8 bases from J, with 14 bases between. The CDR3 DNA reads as TGTGCCAGCACCCGGACAGTACAAGAAAAACTGTTTTTT. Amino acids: CASTRTVQEKLFF.

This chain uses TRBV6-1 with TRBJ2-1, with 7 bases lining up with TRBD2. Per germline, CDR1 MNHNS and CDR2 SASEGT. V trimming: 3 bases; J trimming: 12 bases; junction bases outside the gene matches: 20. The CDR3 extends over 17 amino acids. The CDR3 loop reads CASSDRDYRGDREVQFF. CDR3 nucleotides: TGTGCCAGCAGTGATAGGGACTACCGCGGCGACCGGGAGGTGCAGTTCTTC.

The CDR3 sequence is CASSESTGRQPQHF. The DNA for the CDR3 is TGTGCCAGCAGTGAATCGACAGGGCGACAGCCCCAGCATTTT. The rearrangement uses TRBV6-1 and TRBJ1-5; 7 bases are shared with TRBD1. Germline-derived CDR1 and CDR2 are MNHNS and SASEGT. The CDR3 loop spans 14 amino acids. The trim removed 2 bases at V and 7 bases at J, leaving 5 bases unmatched.

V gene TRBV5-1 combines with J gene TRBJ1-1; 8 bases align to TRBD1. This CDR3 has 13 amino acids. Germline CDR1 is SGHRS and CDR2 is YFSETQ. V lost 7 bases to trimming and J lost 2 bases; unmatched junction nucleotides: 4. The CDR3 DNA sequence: TGCGCCAGCCGGACAGGGATAAACACTGAAGCTTTCTTT. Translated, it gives CASRTGINTEAFF.

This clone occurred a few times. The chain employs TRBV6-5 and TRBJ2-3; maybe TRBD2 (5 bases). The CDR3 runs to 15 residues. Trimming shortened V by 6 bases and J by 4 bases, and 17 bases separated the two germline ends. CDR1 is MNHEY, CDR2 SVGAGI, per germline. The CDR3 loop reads CASSLSVQTPDTQYF. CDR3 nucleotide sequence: TGTGCCAGCAGCCTTAGCGTCCAGACACCAGATACGCAGTATTTT.

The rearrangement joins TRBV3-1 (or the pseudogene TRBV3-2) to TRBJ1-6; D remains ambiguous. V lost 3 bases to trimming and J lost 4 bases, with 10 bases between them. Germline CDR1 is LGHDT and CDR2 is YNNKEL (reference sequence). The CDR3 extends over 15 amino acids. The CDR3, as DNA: TGTGCCAGCAGCCAGACCGGGTCGTATAATTCACCCCTCCACTTT. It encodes CASSQTGSYNSPLHF.

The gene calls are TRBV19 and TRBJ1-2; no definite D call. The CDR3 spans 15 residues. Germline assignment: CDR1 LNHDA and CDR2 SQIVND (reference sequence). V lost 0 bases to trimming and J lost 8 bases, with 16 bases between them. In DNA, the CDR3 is TGTGCCAGTAGTATAGAAGGCAGATCCTCGGGAGGCTACACCTTC. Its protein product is CASSIEGRSSGGYTF.

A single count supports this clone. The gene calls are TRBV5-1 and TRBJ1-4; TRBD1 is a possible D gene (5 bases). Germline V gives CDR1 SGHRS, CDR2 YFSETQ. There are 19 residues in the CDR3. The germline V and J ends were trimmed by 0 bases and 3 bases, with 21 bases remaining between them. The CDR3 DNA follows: TGCGCCAGCAGCTTGGCCCTAAATAGGGGTCAGGGCCCTAATGAAAAACTGTTTTTT. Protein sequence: CASSLALNRGQGPNEKLFF.

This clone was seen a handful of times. The CDR3 protein is CASSLGRGIGDGYTF. CDR3 coding DNA: TGTGCCAGCAGCTTAGGCCGGGGGATAGGAGATGGCTACACCTTC. V and J are TRBV7-3 and TRBJ1-2; D perhaps matches TRBD1 (5 bases). Germline V gene data show CDR1 as SGHTA and CDR2 as FQGTGA. Trimming removed 2 bases at V and 6 bases at J, with 16 bases between. The CDR3 runs 15 residues. The full variable domain, with the rest looked up from reference TRBV7-3 and TRBJ1-2, is GAGVSQTPSNKVTEKGKYVELRCDPISGHTALYWYRQSLGQGPEFLIYFQGTGAADDSGLPNDRFFAVRPEGSVSTLKIQRTERGDSAVYLCASSLGRGIGDGYTFGSGTRLTVV.

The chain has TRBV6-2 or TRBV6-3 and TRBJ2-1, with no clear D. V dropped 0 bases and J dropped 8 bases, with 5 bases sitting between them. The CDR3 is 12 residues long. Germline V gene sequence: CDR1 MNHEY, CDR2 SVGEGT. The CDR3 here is CASSYSRHEQFF. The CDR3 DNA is TGTGCCAGCAGTTACTCGAGGCATGAGCAGTTCTTC.

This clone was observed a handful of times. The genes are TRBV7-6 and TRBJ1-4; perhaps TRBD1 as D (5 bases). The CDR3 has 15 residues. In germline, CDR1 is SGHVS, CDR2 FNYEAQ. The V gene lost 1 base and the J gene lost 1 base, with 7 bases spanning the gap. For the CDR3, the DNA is TGTGCCAGCAGCTTAGTCGGGGGAACTAATGAAAAACTGTTTTTT. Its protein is CASSLVGGTNEKLFF.

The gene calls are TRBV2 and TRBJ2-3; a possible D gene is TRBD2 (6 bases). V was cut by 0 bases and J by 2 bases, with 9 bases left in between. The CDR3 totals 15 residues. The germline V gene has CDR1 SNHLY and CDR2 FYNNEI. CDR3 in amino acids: CASSEAGTPTDTQYF. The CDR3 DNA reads TGTGCCAGCAGTGAAGCAGGGACTCCCACAGATACGCAGTATTTT.

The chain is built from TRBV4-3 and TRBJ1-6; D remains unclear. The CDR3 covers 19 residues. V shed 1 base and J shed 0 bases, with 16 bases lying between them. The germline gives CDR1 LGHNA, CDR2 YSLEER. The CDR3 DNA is TGCGCCAGCAGCCAAGTACCACCGTCAGGTTACTCCTATAATTCACCCCTCCACTTT. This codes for CASSQVPPSGYSYNSPLHF.

CDR3 amino acids: CSARDQGPQHF. For the CDR3, the DNA is TGCAGTGCTAGAGACCAGGGTCCCCAGCATTTT. J is TRBJ1-5 and V is TRBV20-1; possibly TRBD1 for D (5 bases). This CDR3 comprises 11 residues. CDR1 is DFQATT, CDR2 SNEGSKA, per germline (reference sequence). Deletions cut 0 bases from V and 10 bases from J, with 7 bases between.

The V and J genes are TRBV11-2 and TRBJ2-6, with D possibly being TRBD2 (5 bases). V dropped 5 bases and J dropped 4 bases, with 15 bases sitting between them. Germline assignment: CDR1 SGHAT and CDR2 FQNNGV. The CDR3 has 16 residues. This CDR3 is CASSPRAGRGANVLTF. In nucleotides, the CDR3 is TGTGCCAGCAGCCCGAGGGCCGGAAGAGGGGCCAACGTCCTGACTTTC. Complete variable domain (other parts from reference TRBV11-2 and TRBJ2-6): EAGVAQSPRYKIIEKRQSVAFWCNPISGHATLYWYQQILGQGPKLLIQFQNNGVVDDSQLPKDRFSAERLKGVDSTLKIQPAKLEDSAVYLCASSPRAGRGANVLTFGAGSRLTVL.

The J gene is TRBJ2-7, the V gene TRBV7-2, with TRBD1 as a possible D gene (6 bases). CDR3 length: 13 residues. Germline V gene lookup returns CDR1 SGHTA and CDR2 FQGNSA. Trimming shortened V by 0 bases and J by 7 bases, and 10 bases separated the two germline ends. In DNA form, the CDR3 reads TGTGCCAGCAGCTTAGCACCCACAGGGGAGCAGTACTTC. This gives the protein CASSLAPTGEQYF.